The 16 T cell receptor beta chains in this list originate from one sample, sequenced in a study of breast tumors, draining lymph nodes, adjacent tissues. Via MiXCR, TCRdb re-called the multiplex PCR reads, giving one row per CDR3 protein. The sample has about 16,000 distinct CDR3 sequences; 45% are singletons. Sequenced material: tumor-adjacent breast tissue. These receptors originate from a female donor with breast cancer. Some clones in this sample may be carry-over from other donors' samples.

This chain connects TRBV15 to TRBJ2-1; 8 positions agree with TRBD2. J was trimmed by 4 bases and V by 3 bases; bases with no gene match: 5. Germline lookup yields CDR1 LNHNV and CDR2 YYDKDF (reference sequence). CDR3 size: 15 residues. Here the CDR3 DNA reads TGTGCCACCAGCAGTGGCGGGGGGTTGTACAATGAGCAGTTCTTC. Protein sequence: CATSSGGGLYNEQFF.

This clonotype was observed many times. The rearrangement uses TRBV19 and TRBJ2-2; D is perhaps TRBD1 (6 bases). From germline, CDR1 is LNHDA and CDR2 SQIVND (reference sequence). Trimming removed 7 bases from V and 6 bases from J, with 18 bases in between. The CDR3 is 15 residues long. The CDR3 DNA sequence: TGTGCCAGTACCCCCCCGGACAGAACGTCCGGGGAGCTGTTTTTT. Translated, it gives CASTPPDRTSGELFF.

Concerning this clonotype itself: Being one base from a much bigger clone, this may be a read error. The chain carries TRBV27 and TRBJ2-5; tentative D call: TRBD1 (6 bases). The CDR3 length is 15 residues. V lost 7 bases, J lost 1 base, and 16 bases lay in between. Germline assignment: CDR1 MNHEY and CDR2 SMNVEV (reference sequence). The CDR3 here is CASNPTGLAQETQYF. The DNA of the CDR3 is TGTGCCAGCAACCCGACAGGTCTGGCCCAAGAGACCCAGTACTTC.

A note on this clonotype: The CDR3 does not close with the conserved phenylalanine or tryptophan, likely indicating a read error. The chain recombines TRBV2 with TRBJ1-6, with D possibly being TRBD1 (5 bases). Trimming took off 8 bases at V and 3 bases at J, with 11 bases between the two ends. Germline lookup yields CDR1 SNHLY and CDR2 FYNNEI. This CDR3 region has 14 residues. DNA of the CDR3: TGTGCCAGCCGGCTAGGGGACTATAATTCACCCCTCCACTCT. It is translated as CASRLGDYNSPLHS.

CDR3 bases: TGTGCCAGCACCCCCAAGGTGCAGTACTTC. Its translation is CASTPKVQYF. This chain connects TRBV6-4 to TRBJ2-7; D ambiguous. This CDR3 contains 10 residues. V lost 7 bases, J lost 9 bases, and 10 bases lay in between. Per the germline V gene, CDR1 is MRHNA and CDR2 is SNTAGT.

This chain uses TRBV9 with TRBJ2-2; the match to TRBD2 covers 7 bases. The CDR3 sequence is 17 residues long. Germline trimming cut 0 bases from V and 0 bases from J; bases unmatched to any gene: 5. CDR1 is SGDLS, CDR2 YYNGEE, per germline. The DNA of the CDR3 is TGTGCCAGCAGCGTAGGTTGGGGGGGATCGAACACCGGGGAGCTGTTTTTT. Encoded protein: CASSVGWGGSNTGELFF.

Many counts were recorded for this clonotype. One base away lies a much larger clone, so this may be a sequencing read error. This CDR3 fails to terminate in the conserved phenylalanine or tryptophan, so it likely reflects a read error. This chain uses TRBV7-9 with TRBJ2-5, with D possibly called TRBD1 or TRBD2 (5 bases each). CDR1 is SEHNR, CDR2 FQNEAQ, per germline (reference sequence). V was shortened by 0 bases and J by 9 bases, with 14 bases between the two germline ends. The CDR3 consists of 14 residues. The CDR3 region is CASSLAGARGAQYL. The CDR3, as DNA: TGTGCCAGCAGCTTAGCCGGAGCAAGAGGGGCCCAGTACCTC.

This clonotype is deemed medium-sized. V is TRBV7-9 and J is TRBJ1-2; D not certain. Trimming left V 5 bases short and J 3 bases short, with 10 bases between. CDR1 is SEHNR, CDR2 FQNEAQ, per germline (reference sequence). This CDR3 has 13 amino acids. The CDR3 region is CASSPLSYYGYTF. DNA of the CDR3: TGTGCCAGCAGCCCGTTATCTTACTATGGCTACACCTTC. Full variable domain (rest looked up from reference TRBV7-9 and TRBJ1-2): DTGVSQNPRHKITKRGQNVTFRCDPISEHNRLYWYRQTLGQGPEFLTYFQNEAQLEKSRLLSDRFSAERPKGSFSTLEIQRTEQGDSAMYLCASSPLSYYGYTFGSGTRLTVV.

This rearrangement joins TRBV18 to TRBJ1-1; TRBD1 might be the D (6 bases). V shed 3 bases and J shed 1 base, with 15 bases lying between them. The CDR3 loop spans 16 amino acids. Germline V gene sequence: CDR1 KGHSH, CDR2 LQKENI. The CDR3 DNA reads TGTGCCAGCTCACCCTCGAACAGGGTATCGAACACTGAAGCTTTCTTT. Translated: CASSPSNRVSNTEAFF.

As regards this clonotype: Given a much more abundant clone one base away, this may be a read error. J is TRBJ2-6 and V is TRBV5-4; TRBD2 might be the D (6 bases). Germline CDR1 reads SGHNT; CDR2 reads YYREEE (reference sequence). This CDR3 is 14 amino acids long. For the CDR3, the DNA is TGTGCCAGCGGAGGGATGTCTGCGGCCAACGTCCTGACTTTC. Protein product: CASGGMSAANVLTF.

By share, this clonotype counts as medium-sized. The chain has TRBV19 and TRBJ1-3, with a weak D call TRBD1 (6 bases). This CDR3 comprises 17 residues. CDR1 is LNHDA and CDR2 is SQIVND in the germline V gene (reference sequence). The V end was cut by 4 bases, the J end by 0 bases, with 16 bases between. The CDR3 is CASSTSRQANSGNTIYF. The CDR3 region has the DNA TGTGCCAGTAGTACCTCTCGACAGGCTAACTCTGGAAACACCATATATTTT.

This clonotype was observed a few times. A much larger clone differs by one base, so this may be a read error. The chain is built from TRBV6-6 and TRBJ2-2; D unclear. The CDR3 spans 13 residues. The germline gives CDR1 MNHNY, CDR2 SVGAGI (reference sequence). The CDR3 DNA is TGTGCCAGCAGTCACTCAGACACCGGGGAGCTGTTTTTT. Its translation is CASSHSDTGELFF.

By its share, this clonotype is medium-sized. In DNA form, the CDR3 reads TGTGCCAGCAGCTTCGGCCGGGACGAGCAGTTCTTC. This encodes CASSFGRDEQFF. The chain has TRBV7-6 and TRBJ2-1; the D call may be TRBD1 or TRBD2 (5 bases each). CDR3 length: 12 amino acids. V dropped 3 bases and J dropped 10 bases, with 10 bases sitting between them. CDR1 and CDR2 (germline): SGHVS, FNYEAQ.

By sample share, this clonotype is medium-sized. This sequence joins TRBV7-9 and TRBJ2-7; unclear D gene. V was clipped by 4 bases and J by 7 bases, with 14 bases between them. Germline CDR1 and CDR2: SEHNR and FQNEAQ (reference sequence). CDR3 size: 13 residues. The CDR3 DNA sequence: TGTGCCAGCAGCTCAACAGTCACGAGGGAGCAGTACTTC. Its protein is CASSSTVTREQYF. Variable domain in full (rest from reference TRBV7-9 and TRBJ2-7): DTGVSQNPRHKITKRGQNVTFRCDPISEHNRLYWYRQTLGQGPEFLTYFQNEAQLEKSRLLSDRFSAERPKGSFSTLEIQRTEQGDSAMYLCASSSTVTREQYFGPGTRLTVT.

The table lists this clonotype with many counts. The chain uses TRBV9 and TRBJ2-3, with unresolved D. Germline CDR1 is SGDLS and CDR2 is YYNGEE. V shed 6 bases and J shed 4 bases, with 15 bases lying between them. The CDR3 is 14 residues long. DNA for the CDR3: TGTGCCAGCACCCCCGTTGGTGGGGCAGATACGCAGTATTTT. Translated, it gives CASTPVGGADTQYF.

V is TRBV5-8 and J is TRBJ2-7; possibly TRBD2 for D (5 bases). V shed 10 bases and J shed 5 bases, with 22 bases lying between them. Germline CDR1 SGHTS, CDR2 YDEGEE. This CDR3 region has 14 residues. CDR3 protein: CAGTNLAGGNEQYF. The CDR3 bases are TGTGCCGGCACCAACCTAGCAGGAGGTAACGAGCAGTACTTC.